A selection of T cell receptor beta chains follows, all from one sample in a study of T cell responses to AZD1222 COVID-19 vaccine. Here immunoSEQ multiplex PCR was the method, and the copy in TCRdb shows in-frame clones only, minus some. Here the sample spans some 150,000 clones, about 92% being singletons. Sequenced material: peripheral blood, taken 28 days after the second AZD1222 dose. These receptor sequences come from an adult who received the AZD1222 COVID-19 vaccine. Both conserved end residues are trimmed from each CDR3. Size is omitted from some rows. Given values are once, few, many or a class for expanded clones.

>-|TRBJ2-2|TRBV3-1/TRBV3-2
ASSQGVGMHTGELF
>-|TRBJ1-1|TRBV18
ASSPPVFEGLAF
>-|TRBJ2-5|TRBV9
ASSVGVTGLSETQY
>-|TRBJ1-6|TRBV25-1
ASSTGGYNSPLH
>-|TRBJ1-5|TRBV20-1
SASGGENQPQH
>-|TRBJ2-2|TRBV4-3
ASSHRGGELF
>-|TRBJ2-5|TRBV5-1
ASKDGQGEQETQY
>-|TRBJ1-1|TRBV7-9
ASSLNRGRTEAF
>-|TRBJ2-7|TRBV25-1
ASKESWESEQY
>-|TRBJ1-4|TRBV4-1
ASSARGVNEKLF
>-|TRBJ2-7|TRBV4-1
ASSQATWYEQY
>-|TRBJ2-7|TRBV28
ASSLQKIGTASSYEQY
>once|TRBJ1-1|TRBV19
ASSLQGLGTEAF
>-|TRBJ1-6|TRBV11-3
ASSLGPQQGRNSPLH
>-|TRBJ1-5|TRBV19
ASHSRTGPLGNQPQH
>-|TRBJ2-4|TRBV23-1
ASNSGWASGRWGAKNIQY
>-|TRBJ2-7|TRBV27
ASSLKETYEQY
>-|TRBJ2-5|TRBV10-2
ASGLGLEATQY
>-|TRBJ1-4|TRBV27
ASSPAGATNEKLF
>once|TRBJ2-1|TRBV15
ATSRDKQVSGEQF
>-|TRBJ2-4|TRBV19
ASSEPSGKTKNIQY
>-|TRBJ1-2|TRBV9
ASSVGAGGQSYGYT
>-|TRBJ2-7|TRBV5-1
ASSLQGHEQY
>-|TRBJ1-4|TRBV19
ASSIDRGGEKLF
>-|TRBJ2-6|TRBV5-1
ASSLGEVLTGANVLT
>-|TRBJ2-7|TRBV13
ASSKQGYEQY
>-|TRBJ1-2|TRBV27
ASRDRGALEHGYT
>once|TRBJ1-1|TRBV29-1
SVVPPLTNTEAF